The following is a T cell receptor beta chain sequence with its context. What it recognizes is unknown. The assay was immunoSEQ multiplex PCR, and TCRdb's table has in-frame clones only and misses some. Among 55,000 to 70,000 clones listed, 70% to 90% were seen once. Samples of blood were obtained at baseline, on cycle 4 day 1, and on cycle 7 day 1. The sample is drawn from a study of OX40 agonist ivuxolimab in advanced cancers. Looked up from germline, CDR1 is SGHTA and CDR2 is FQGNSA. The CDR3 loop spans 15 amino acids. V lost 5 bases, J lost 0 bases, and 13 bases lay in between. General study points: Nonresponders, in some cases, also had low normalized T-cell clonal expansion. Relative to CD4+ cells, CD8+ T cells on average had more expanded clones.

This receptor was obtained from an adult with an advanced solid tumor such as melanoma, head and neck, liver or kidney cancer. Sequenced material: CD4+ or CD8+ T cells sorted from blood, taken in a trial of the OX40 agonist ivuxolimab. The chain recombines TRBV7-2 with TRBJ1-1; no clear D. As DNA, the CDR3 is TGTGCCAGCAGCCTCACCGGACGGATGAACACTGAAGCTTTCTTT. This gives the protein CASSLTGRMNTEAFF.